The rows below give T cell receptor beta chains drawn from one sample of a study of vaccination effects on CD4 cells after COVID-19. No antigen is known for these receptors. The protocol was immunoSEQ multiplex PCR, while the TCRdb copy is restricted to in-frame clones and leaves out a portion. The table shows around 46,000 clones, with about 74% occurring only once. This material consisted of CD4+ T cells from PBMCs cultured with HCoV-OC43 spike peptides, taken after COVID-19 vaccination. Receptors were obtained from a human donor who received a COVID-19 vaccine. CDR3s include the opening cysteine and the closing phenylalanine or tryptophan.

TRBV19	CASSMGQGGLRNYGYTF
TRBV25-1	CASSEPAGTDYGYTF
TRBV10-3	CATGEGNQPQHF
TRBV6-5	CASSSSSGGPYNEQFF
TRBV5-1	CATKPRLAGGTGELFF
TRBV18	CASSARDTVEAFF
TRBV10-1	CASYGTGEAFF
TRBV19	CASSPTGGTEAFF
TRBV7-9	CASSRGLAGIIQETQYF
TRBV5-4	CASSSWTGANYGYTF
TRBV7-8	CASSLRTDTQYF
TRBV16	CASSQLGEANYGYTF
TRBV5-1	CASSLAYDRINYGYTF
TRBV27	CASALGVGTGSQPQHF
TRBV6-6	CASSSHPRGYTF
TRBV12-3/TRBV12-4	CASSTQGRYGYTF
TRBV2	CASSGTSGRVYEQYF
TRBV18	CASSMDISQPQHF
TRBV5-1	CASSLVAGGYNEQFF
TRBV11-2	CANGGTWSSYEQYF
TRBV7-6	CASSGRGASGRPSYEQYF
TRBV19	CASSIGLAAPYEQYF
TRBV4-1	CASSQDQATNEKLFF
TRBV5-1	CASSGIDRASYEQYF
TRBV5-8	CASGPRSTDTQYF
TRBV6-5	CASSLGAGLQPQHF
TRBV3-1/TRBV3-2	CASSQAPGQWGYTF
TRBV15	CATSRSGTTSYEQYF
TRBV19	CASSPASGRARTGELFF
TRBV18	CASSLGVGSRRGNTIYF
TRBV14	CASSQVGGREQYF
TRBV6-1	CASSENRAGGYGYTF
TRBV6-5	CASRGTDPLYGYTF
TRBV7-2	CASSLDQINEQFF
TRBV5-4	CASSQTSLTDTQYF
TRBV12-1	CASSFYPSSGRDTGELFF
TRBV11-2	CASSLYRTGDEQFF
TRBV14	CASSQARGGGEQFF
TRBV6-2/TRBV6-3	CASSSTPQGGSSFF
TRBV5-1	CASSLGGQLSSTTNEKLFF
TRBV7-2	CASSLVPQHTGELFF
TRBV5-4	CASSPGPPGDTQYF
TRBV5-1	CASSSASTDTQYF
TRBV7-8	CASSLLLSSYNSPLHF
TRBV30	CAWRVWGGNSFEQYF
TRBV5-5	CASSFEDRSWNEQFF
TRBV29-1	CSVPQGAGTEAFF
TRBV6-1	CASRAQANYNSPLHF
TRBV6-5	CASSWDRGNTIYF
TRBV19	CASRSEGTLNSPLHF
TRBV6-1	CASSEMGYEQYF
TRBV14	CASSQAVGSTQYF
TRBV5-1	CASSLGPGFVNEQYF
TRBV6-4	CASTELDSRNYEQYF